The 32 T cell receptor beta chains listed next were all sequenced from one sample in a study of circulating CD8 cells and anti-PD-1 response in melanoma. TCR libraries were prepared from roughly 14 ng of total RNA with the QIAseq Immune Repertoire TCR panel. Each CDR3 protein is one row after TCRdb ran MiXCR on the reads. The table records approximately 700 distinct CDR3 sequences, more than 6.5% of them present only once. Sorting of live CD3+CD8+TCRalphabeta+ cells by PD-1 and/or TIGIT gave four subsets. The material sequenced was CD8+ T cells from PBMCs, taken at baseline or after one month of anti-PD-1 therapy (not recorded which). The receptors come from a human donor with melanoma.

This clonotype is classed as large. The CDR3 region is CASSLVGQAYEQYF. DNA for the CDR3: TGTGCCAGCAGCTTAGTTGGGCAGGCCTACGAGCAGTACTTC. J is TRBJ2-7 and V is TRBV11-2; no firm D call. Germline V lookup: CDR1 SGHAT, CDR2 FQNNGV. The CDR3 runs to 14 residues. The V end was cut by 1 base, the J end by 2 bases, with 9 bases between. The variable domain in full, with the rest retrieved from reference TRBV11-2 and TRBJ2-7, is EAGVAQSPRYKIIEKRQSVAFWCNPISGHATLYWYQQILGQGPKLLIQFQNNGVVDDSQLPKDRFSAERLKGVDSTLKIQPAKLEDSAVYLCASSLVGQAYEQYFGPGTRLTVT.

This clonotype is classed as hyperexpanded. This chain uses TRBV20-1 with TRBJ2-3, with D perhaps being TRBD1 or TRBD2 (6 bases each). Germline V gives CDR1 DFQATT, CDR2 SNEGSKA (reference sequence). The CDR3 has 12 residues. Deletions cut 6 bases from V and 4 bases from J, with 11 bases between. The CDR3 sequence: CSAGGGADTQYF. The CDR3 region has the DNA TGCAGTGCCGGAGGGGGAGCAGATACGCAGTATTTT.

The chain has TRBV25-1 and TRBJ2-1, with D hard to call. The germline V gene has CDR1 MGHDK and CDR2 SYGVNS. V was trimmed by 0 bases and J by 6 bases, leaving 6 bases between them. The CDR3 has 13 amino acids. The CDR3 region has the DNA TGTGCCAGCAGTGAATACGGTATCAATGAGCAGTTCTTC. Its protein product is CASSEYGINEQFF. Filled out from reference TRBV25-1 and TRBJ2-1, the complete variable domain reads EADIYQTPRYLVIGTGKKITLECSQTMGHDKMYWYQQDPGMELHLIHYSYGVNSTEKGDLSSESTVSRIRTEHFPLTLESARPSHTSQYLCASSEYGINEQFFGPGTRLTVL.

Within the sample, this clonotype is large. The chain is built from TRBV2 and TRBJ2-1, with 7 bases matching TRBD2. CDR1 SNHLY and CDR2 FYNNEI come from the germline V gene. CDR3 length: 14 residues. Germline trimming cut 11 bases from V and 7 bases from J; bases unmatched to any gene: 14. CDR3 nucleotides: TGTGCCGGAAGCCCTGCGCGGGGGATGAATGAGCAGTTCTTC. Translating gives CAGSPARGMNEQFF. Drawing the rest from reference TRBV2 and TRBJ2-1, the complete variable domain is EPEVTQTPSHQVTQMGQEVILRCVPISNHLYFYWYRQILGQKVEFLVSFYNNEISEKSEIFDDQFSVERPDGSNFTLKIRSTKLEDSAMYFCAGSPARGMNEQFFGPGTRLTVL.

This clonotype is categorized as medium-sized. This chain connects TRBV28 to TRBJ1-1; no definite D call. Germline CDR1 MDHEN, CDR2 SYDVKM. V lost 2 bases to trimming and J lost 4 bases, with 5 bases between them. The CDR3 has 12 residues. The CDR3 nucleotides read TGTGCCAGCAGTTTAGATAGCACTGAAGCTTTCTTT. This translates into CASSLDSTEAFF.

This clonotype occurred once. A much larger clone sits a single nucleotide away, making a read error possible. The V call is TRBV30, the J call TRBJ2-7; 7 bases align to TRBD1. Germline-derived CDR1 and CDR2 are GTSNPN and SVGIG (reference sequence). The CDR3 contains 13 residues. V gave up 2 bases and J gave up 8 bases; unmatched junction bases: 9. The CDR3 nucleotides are TGTGCCTGGAGTTACAGGGGAAGGTACAAGCAGTACTTC. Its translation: CAWSYRGRYKQYF. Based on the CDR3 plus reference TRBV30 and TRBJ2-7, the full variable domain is SQTIHQWPATLVQPVGSPLSLECTVEGTSNPNLYWYRQAAGRGLQLLFYSVGIGQISSEVPQNLSASRPQDRQFILSSKKLLLSDSGFYLCAWSYRGRYKQYFGPGTRLTVT.

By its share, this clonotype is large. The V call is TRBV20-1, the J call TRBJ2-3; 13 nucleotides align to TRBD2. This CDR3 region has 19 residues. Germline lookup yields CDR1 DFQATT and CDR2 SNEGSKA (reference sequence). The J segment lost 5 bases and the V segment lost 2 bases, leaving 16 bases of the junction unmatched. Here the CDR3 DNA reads TGCAGTGCTAGATCAGCCGGGACTAGCGGGGAATCGAATATAGATACGCAGTATTTT. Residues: CSARSAGTSGESNIDTQYF.

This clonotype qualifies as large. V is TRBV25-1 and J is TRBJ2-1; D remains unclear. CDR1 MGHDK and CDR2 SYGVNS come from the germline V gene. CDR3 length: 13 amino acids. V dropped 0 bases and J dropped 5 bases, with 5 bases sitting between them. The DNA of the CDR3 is TGTGCCAGCAGTGAATATGGTAACAATGAGCAGTTCTTC. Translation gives CASSEYGNNEQFF.

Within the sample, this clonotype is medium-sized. CDR3 residues: CASSNRDKTYEQYF. The CDR3 bases are TGTGCCAGCAGCAACCGGGACAAGACCTACGAGCAGTACTTC. The chain has TRBV5-4 and TRBJ2-7; a possible D gene is TRBD1 (6 bases). Germline assignment: CDR1 SGHNT and CDR2 YYREEE (reference sequence). The CDR3 covers 14 residues. V lost 4 bases, J lost 2 bases, and 13 bases lay in between.

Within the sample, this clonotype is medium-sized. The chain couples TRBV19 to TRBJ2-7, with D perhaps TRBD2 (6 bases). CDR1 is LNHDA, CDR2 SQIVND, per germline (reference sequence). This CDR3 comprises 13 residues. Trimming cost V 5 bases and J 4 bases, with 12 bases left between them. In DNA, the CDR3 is TGTGCCAGTAGTCCAGGGACTGTGTACGAGCAGTACTTC. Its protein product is CASSPGTVYEQYF.

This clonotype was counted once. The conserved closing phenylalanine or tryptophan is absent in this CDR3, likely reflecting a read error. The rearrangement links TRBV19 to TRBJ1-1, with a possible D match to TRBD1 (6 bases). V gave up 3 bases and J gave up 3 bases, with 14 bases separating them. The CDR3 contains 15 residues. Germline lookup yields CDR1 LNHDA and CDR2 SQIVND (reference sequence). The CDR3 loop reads CASSIVWGADTEAFS. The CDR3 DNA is TGTGCCAGTAGTATTGTTTGGGGGGCTGACACTGAAGCTTTCTCT.

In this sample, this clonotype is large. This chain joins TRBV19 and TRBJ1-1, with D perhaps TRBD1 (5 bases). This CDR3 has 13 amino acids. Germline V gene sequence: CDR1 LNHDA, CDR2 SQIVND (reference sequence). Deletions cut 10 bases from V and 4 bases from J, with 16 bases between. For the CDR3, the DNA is TGTGCCATAAGGCAGGGCGCCGGCACTGAAGCTTTCTTT. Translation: CAIRQGAGTEAFF.

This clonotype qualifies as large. The CDR3 DNA is TGTGCCAGCAGCGTAGCGGGGACGTACGAGCAGTACTTC. It translates to CASSVAGTYEQYF. The V call is TRBV3-1, the J call TRBJ2-7; 8 bases line up with TRBD2. After removal of 5 bases from V and 4 bases from J, the junction contained 4 bases not matched to a gene. Germline assignment: CDR1 LGHDT and CDR2 YNNKEL (reference sequence). The CDR3 consists of 13 residues.

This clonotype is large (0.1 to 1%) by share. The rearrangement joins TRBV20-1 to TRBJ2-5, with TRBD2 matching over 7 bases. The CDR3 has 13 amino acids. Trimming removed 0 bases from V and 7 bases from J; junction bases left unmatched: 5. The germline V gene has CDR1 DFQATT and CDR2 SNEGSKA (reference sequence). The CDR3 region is CSARDPGGRTQYF. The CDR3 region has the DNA TGCAGTGCTAGAGACCCTGGCGGGAGGACCCAGTACTTC.

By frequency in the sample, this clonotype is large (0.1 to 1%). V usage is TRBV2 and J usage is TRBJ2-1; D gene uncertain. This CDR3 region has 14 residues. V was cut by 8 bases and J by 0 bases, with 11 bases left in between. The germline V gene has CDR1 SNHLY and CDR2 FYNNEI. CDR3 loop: CASVESSSYNEQFF. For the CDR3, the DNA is TGTGCCAGCGTAGAGTCTAGCTCCTACAATGAGCAGTTCTTC. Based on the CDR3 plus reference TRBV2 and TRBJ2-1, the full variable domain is EPEVTQTPSHQVTQMGQEVILRCVPISNHLYFYWYRQILGQKVEFLVSFYNNEISEKSEIFDDQFSVERPDGSNFTLKIRSTKLEDSAMYFCASVESSSYNEQFFGPGTRLTVL.

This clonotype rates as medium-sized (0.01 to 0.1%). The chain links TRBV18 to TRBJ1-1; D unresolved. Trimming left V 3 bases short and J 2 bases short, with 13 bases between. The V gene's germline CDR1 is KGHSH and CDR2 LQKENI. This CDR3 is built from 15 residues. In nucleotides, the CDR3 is TGTGCCAGCTCACCCCGGGCGGATAGTAACACTGAAGCTTTCTTT. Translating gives CASSPRADSNTEAFF.

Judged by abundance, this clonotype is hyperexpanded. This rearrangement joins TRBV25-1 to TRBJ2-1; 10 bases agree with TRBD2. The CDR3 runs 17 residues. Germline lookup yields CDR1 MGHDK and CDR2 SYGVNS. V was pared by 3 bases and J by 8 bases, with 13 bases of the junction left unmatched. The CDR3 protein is CASSEVAGGPRSDEQFF. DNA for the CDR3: TGTGCCAGCAGTGAGGTAGCGGGGGGCCCCCGTTCGGATGAGCAGTTCTTC. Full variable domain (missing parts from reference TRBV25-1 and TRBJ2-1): EADIYQTPRYLVIGTGKKITLECSQTMGHDKMYWYQQDPGMELHLIHYSYGVNSTEKGDLSSESTVSRIRTEHFPLTLESARPSHTSQYLCASSEVAGGPRSDEQFFGPGTRLTVL.

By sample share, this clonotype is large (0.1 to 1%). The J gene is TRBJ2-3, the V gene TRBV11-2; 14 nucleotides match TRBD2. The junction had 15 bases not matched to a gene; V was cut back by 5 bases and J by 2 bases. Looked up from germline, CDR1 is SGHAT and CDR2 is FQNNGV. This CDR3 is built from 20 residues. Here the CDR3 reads CASSPPTGTSGGAATDTQYF. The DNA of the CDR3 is TGTGCCAGCAGCCCCCCCACCGGGACTAGCGGGGGAGCTGCCACAGATACGCAGTATTTT.

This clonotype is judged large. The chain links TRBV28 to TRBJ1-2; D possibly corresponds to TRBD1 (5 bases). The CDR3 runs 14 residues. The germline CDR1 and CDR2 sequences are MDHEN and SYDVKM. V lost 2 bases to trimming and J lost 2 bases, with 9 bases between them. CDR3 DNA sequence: TGTGCCAGCAGTTTAGGGTCAGGGAACTATGGCTACACCTTC. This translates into CASSLGSGNYGYTF.

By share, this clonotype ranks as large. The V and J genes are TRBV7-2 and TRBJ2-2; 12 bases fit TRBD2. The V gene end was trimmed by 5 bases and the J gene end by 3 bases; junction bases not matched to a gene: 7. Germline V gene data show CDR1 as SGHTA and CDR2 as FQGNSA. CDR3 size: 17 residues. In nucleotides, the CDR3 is TGTGCCAGCAGCCCCCAACTAGCGGGGGGTGACACCGGGGAGCTGTTTTTT. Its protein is CASSPQLAGGDTGELFF.

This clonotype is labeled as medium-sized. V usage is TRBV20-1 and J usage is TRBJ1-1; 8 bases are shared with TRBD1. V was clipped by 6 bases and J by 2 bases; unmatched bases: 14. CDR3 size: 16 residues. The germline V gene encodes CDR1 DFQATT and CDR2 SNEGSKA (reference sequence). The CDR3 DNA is TGCAGTGCCGGCCTCCCAGGGGGCCAAAGAAACACTGAAGCTTTCTTT. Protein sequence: CSAGLPGGQRNTEAFF.

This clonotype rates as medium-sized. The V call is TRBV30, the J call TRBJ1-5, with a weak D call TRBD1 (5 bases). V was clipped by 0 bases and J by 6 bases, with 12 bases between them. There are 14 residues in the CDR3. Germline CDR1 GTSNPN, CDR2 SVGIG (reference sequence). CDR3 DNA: TGTGCCTGGAGTGTAGGAGGGACGGGTCAGCCCCAGCATTTT. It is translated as CAWSVGGTGQPQHF.

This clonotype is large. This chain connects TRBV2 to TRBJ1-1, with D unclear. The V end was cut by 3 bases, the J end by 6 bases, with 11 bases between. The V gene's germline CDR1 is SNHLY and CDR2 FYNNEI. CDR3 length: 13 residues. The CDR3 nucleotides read TGTGCCAGCAGTGATGCAGCTAATCCTGAAGCTTTCTTT. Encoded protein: CASSDAANPEAFF.

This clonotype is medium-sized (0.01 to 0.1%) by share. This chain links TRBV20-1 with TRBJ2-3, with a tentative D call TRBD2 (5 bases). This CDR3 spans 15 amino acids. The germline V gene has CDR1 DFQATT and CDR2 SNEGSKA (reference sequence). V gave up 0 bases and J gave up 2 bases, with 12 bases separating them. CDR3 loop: CSARDLSAVTDTQYF. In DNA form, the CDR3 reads TGCAGTGCTAGAGATCTCTCAGCGGTCACAGATACGCAGTATTTT.

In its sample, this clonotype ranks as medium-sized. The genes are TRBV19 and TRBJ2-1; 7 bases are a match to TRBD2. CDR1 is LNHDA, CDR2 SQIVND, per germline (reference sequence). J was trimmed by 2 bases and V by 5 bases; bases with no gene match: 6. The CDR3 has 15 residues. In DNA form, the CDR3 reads TGTGCCAGTAGTCCCTGGAGCGGGGCCTACAATGAGCAGTTCTTC. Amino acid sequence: CASSPWSGAYNEQFF. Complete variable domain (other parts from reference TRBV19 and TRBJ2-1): DGGITQSPKYLFRKEGQNVTLSCEQNLNHDAMYWYRQDPGQGLRLIYYSQIVNDFQKGDIAEGYSVSREKKESFPLTVTSAQKNPTAFYLCASSPWSGAYNEQFFGPGTRLTVL.

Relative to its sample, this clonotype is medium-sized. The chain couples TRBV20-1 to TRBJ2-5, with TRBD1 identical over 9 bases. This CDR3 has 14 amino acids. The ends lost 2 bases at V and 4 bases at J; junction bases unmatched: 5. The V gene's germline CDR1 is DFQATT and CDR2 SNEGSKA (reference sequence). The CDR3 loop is CSARTGGAGETQYF. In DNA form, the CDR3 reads TGCAGTGCTAGAACAGGGGGCGCCGGAGAGACCCAGTACTTC.

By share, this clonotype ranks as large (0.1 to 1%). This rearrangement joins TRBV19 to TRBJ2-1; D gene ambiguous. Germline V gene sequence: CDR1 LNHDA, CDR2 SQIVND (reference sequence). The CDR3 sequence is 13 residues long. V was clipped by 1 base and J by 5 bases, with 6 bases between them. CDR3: CASSIVQNNEQFF. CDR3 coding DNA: TGTGCCAGTAGTATAGTGCAGAACAATGAGCAGTTCTTC.

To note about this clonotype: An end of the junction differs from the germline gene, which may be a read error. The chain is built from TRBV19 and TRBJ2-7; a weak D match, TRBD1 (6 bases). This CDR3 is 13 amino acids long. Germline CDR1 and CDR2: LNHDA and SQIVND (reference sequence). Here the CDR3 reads CASSINRADEQSF. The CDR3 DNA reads TGTGCCAGTAGTATTAACAGGGCAGACGAGCAGTCCTTC.

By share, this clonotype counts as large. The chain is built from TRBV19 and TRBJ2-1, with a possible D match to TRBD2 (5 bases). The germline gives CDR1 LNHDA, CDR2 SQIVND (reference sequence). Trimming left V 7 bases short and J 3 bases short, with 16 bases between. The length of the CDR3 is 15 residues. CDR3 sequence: CASTLWAGDYNEQFF. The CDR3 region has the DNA TGTGCCAGTACCCTATGGGCGGGCGACTACAATGAGCAGTTCTTC. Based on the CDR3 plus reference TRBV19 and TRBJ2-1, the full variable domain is DGGITQSPKYLFRKEGQNVTLSCEQNLNHDAMYWYRQDPGQGLRLIYYSQIVNDFQKGDIAEGYSVSREKKESFPLTVTSAQKNPTAFYLCASTLWAGDYNEQFFGPGTRLTVL.

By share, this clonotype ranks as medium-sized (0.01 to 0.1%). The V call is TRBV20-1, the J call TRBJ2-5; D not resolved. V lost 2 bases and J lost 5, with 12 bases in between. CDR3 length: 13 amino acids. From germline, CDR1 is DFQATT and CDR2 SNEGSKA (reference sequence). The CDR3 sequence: CSARPNPWETQYF. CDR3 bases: TGCAGTGCTAGACCAAATCCCTGGGAGACCCAGTACTTC.

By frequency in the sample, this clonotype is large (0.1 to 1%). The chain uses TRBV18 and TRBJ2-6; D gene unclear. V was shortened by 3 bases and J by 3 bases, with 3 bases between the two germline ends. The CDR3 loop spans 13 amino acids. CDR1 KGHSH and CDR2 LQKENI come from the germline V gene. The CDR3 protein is CASSPGGANVLTF. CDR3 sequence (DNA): TGTGCCAGCTCACCTGGTGGGGCCAACGTCCTGACTTTC. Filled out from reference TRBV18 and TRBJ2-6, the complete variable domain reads NAGVMQNPRHLVRRRGQEARLRCSPMKGHSHVYWYRQLPEEGLKFMVYLQKENIIDESGMPKERFSAEFPKEGPSILRIQQVVRGDSAAYFCASSPGGANVLTFGAGSRLTVL.

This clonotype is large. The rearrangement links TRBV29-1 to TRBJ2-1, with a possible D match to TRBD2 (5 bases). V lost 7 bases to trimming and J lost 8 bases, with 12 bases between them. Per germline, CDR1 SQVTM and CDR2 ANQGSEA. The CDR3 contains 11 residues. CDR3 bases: TGCAGCGCCCCCCGAGGGCATGAGCAGTTCTTC. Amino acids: CSAPRGHEQFF.